This T cell receptor (beta chain) is drawn from a study of T-cell reconstitution after alpha-beta-depleted transplantation in children. The CDR3 is made up of 16 amino acids. V lost 4 bases to trimming and J lost 6 bases; unmatched junction nucleotides: 10. Germline V gives CDR1 SGHRS, CDR2 YFSETQ. Unique molecular identifiers tagged the TCRbeta library. TCRdb reanalysed the PCR reads using MiXCR and keeps one entry per CDR3 protein. Of 420,000 or so distinct CDR3 sequences listed, approximately 10% are singletons. This clonotype was observed at least ten times. The source is a human donor who donated a stem cell graft to a child with acute myeloid leukemia. The chain carries TRBV5-1 and TRBJ2-3; 11 bases fit TRBD2. The sample in question was PBMCs from the stem cell graft donor, obtained from the stem cell graft. The CDR3 loop is CASSELAGARPDTQYF. The CDR3 nucleotides read TGCGCCAGCAGCGAACTAGCGGGGGCTCGTCCGGATACGCAGTATTTT.